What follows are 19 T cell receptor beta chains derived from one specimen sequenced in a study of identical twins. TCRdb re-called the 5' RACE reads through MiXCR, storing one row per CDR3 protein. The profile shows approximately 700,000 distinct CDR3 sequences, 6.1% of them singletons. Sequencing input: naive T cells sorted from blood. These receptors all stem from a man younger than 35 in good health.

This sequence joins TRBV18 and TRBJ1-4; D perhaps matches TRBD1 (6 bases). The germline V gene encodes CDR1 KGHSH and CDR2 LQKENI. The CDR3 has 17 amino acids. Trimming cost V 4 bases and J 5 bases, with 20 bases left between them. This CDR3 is CASSHRAGGGLNEKLFF. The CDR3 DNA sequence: TGTGCCAGCTCACACCGAGCCGGAGGGGGATTAAATGAAAAACTGTTTTTT.

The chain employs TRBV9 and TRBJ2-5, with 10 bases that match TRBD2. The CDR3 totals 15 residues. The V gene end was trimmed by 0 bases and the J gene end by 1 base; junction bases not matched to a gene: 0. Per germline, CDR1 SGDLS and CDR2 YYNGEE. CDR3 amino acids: CASSVGTSGQETQYF. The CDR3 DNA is TGTGCCAGCAGCGTAGGGACTAGCGGCCAAGAGACCCAGTACTTC.

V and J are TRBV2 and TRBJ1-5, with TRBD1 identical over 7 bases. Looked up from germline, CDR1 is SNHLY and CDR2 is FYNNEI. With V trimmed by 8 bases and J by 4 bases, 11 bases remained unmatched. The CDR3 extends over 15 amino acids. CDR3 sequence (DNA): TGTGCCAGCGAAGGGGGCGGTGGACCAAATCAGCCCCAGCATTTT. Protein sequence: CASEGGGGPNQPQHF.

CDR3 sequence reads: CASSSSGTSGEEQFF. The CDR3 region has the DNA TGTGCCAGCAGCTCCTCCGGGACTAGCGGAGAAGAGCAGTTCTTC. The chain joins TRBV7-3 to TRBJ2-1; 11 bases agree with TRBD2. From germline, CDR1 is SGHTA and CDR2 FQGTGA. The CDR3 is 15 residues long. The V segment lost 4 bases and the J segment 10 bases; nucleotides outside the gene matches: 9.

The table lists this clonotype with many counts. The CDR3 nucleotides read TGTGCCAGGTTCGACAGGGAGCCAGATACGCAGTATTTT. It yields the protein CARFDREPDTQYF. The chain links TRBV6-1 to TRBJ2-3, with 7 bases lining up with TRBD1. Trimming at V came to 9 bases and at J to 4 bases, leaving 7 bases not matched to a gene. CDR3 length: 13 amino acids. In germline, CDR1 is MNHNS, CDR2 SASEGT.

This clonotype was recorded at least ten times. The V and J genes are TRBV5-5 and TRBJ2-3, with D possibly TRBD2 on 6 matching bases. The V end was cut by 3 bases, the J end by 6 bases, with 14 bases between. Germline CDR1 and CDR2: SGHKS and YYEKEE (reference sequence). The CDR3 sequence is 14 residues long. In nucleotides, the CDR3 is TGTGCCAGCAGCTCCCTCCCCGGAGGGGATACGCAGTATTTT. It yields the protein CASSSLPGGDTQYF.

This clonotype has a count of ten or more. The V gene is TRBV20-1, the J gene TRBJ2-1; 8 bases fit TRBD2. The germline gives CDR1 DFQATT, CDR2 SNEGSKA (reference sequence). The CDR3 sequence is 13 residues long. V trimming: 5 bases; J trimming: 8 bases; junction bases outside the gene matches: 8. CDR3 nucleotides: TGCAGTGCTTCCCGACTAGCGAGGGATGAGCAGTTCTTC. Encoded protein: CSASRLARDEQFF.

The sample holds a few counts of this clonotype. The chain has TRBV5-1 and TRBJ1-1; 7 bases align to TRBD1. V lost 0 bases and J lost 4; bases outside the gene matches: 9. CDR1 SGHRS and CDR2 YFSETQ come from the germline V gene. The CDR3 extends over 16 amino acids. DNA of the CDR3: TGCGCCAGCAGCTTGGACAACAGGGGTATCGGCACTGAAGCTTTCTTT. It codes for CASSLDNRGIGTEAFF.

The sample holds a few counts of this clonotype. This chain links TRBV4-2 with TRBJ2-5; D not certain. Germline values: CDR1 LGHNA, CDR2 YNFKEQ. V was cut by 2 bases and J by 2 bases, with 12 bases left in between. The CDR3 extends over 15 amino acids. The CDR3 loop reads CASSQSSSVQETQYF. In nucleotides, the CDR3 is TGTGCCAGCAGCCAAAGCTCGTCCGTACAAGAGACCCAGTACTTC.

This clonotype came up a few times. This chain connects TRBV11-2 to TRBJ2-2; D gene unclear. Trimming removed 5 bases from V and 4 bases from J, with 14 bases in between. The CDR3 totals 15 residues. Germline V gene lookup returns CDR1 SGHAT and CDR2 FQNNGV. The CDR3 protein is CASSPIFGRTGELFF. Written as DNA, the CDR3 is TGTGCCAGCAGCCCTATTTTTGGCCGCACCGGGGAGCTGTTTTTT.

The DNA of the CDR3 is TGTGCCAGCAGTGAAGTAGTGGGGGGAAACCAGCCCCAGCATTTT. Translated, it gives CASSEVVGGNQPQHF. The chain is built from TRBV6-1 and TRBJ1-5; D is possibly TRBD1 (5 bases). CDR1 and CDR2 from the germline V gene are MNHNS and SASEGT. Between the trimmed V and J ends, which lost 1 base and 7 bases, there was a span of 14 bases. The CDR3 spans 15 residues.

The CDR3 nucleotides are TGTGCTAGTGGTTTGGTATCCTCTTCGGAAGGAAACACCATATATTTT. Translation: CASGLVSSSEGNTIYF. The genes are TRBV12-5 and TRBJ1-3, with unresolved D. Trimming took 0 bases from V and 4 from J, leaving 13 bases between them. This CDR3 contains 16 residues. Germline CDR1 and CDR2: LGHNT and FRNRAP.

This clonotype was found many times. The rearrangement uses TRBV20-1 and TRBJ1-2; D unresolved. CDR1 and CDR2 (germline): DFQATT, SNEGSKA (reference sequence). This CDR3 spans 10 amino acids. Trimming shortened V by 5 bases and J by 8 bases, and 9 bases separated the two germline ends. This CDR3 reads CSAREGGYTF. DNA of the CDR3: TGCAGTGCTCGGGAGGGAGGCTACACCTTC.

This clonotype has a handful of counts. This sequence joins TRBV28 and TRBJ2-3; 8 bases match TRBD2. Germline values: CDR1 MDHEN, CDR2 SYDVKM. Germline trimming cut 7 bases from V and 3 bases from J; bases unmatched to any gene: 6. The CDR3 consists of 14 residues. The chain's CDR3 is CASIQRESTDTQYF. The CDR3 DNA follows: TGTGCCAGCATCCAGCGGGAGAGTACAGATACGCAGTATTTT.

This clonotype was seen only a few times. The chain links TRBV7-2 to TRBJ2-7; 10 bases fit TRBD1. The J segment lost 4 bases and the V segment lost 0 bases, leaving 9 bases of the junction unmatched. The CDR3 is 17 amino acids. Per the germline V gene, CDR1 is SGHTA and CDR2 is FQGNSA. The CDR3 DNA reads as TGTGCCAGCAGCTTAGCAGGGGGACAGGGGAAAGGATACGAGCAGTACTTC. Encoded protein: CASSLAGGQGKGYEQYF.

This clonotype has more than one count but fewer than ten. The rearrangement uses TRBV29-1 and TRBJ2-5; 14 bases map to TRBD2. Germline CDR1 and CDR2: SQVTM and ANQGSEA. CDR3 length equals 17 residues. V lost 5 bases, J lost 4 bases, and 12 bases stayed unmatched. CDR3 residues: CSVKYRLAGGNRETQYF. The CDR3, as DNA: TGCAGCGTTAAATACCGACTAGCGGGAGGGAATCGAGAGACCCAGTACTTC.

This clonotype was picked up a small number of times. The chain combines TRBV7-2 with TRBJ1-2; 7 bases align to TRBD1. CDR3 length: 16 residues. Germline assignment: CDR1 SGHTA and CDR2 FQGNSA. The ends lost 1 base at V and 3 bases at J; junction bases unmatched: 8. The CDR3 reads CASSLGSEGAHYGYTF. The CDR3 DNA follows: TGTGCCAGCAGCTTAGGGTCTGAGGGGGCGCACTATGGCTACACCTTC.

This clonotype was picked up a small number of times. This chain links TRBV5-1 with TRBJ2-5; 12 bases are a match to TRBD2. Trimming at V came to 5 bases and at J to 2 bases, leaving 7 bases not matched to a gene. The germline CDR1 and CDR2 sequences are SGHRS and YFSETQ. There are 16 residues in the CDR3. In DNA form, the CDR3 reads TGCGCCAGCAGTTCAGCCCTAGCGGGAGGGCAAGAGACCCAGTACTTC. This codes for CASSSALAGGQETQYF.

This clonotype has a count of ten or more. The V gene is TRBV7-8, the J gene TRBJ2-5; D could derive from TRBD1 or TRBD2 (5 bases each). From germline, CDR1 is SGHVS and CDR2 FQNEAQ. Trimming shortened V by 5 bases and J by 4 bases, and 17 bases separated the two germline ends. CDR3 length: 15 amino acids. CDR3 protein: CASSALGASAETQYF. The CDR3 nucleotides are TGTGCCAGCAGCGCCCTCGGGGCCTCCGCAGAGACCCAGTACTTC.